This T cell receptor beta chain was recovered during a study of blood T cell repertoires in COVID-19. This CDR3 spans 14 amino acids. The V and J ends lost 3 bases and 1 base respectively, with 9 bases between them. Germline CDR1 and CDR2: ENHRY and SYGVKD. Sequencing was performed with immunoSEQ multiplex PCR; in TCRdb, only in-frame clones are kept and a portion is missing. The sample consists of 200,000 to 250,000 clones, 75% to 85% of them appearing once. The V gene is TRBV10-3, the J gene TRBJ1-1; D gene ambiguous. This receptor was taken from a woman in her 50s with acute or convalescent COVID-19. Input material: peripheral blood. This CDR3 is CAISETQWNTEAFF. The CDR3 DNA is TGTGCCATCAGTGAAACTCAATGGAACACTGAAGCTTTCTTT.